The 12 T cell receptor beta chains reported below all come from one sample, sequenced in a study of shared clonotypes between healthy human individuals. Assay: immunoSEQ multiplex PCR; the TCRdb copy retains only in-frame clones and omits some. This table holds 2 million to 3 million clones, more than 85% found once. The source material was naive CD4+ T cells from PBMCs. As for subset: CD45RA+ positively selected. The receptors stem from a man younger than 35 in good health. Some clones in this sample may be carry-over from other donors' samples.

Regarding this clone: Other DNA sequences from this sample encode an identical CDR3 as well. The chain joins TRBV29-1 to TRBJ2-3, with 7 nucleotides matching TRBD2. From germline, CDR1 is SQVTM and CDR2 ANQGSEA. This CDR3 is built from 13 residues. J gave up 3 bases and V 4 bases, and 4 bases lay outside the gene matches. The CDR3 sequence is CSVAGRGTDTQYF. The CDR3 nucleotides read TGCAGCGTTGCGGGGAGGGGTACAGATACGCAGTATTTT.

This clone came up once. V is TRBV27 and J is TRBJ2-3, with 8 bases fitting TRBD2. The CDR3 contains 14 residues. The V and J ends lost 5 bases and 2 bases, in that order; junction bases with no gene match: 3. CDR1 and CDR2 (germline): MNHEY, SMNVEV (reference sequence). The CDR3 sequence is CASSIAGNTDTQYF. The CDR3 DNA follows: TGTGCCAGCAGTATAGCGGGAAACACAGATACGCAGTATTTT.

In this sample, this clone turned up once. This sequence joins TRBV7-9 and TRBJ2-2; D perhaps matches TRBD1 (5 bases). With 5 bases removed from V and 1 base from J, the gap between germline ends came to 14 bases. From germline, CDR1 is SEHNR and CDR2 FQNEAQ (reference sequence). The CDR3 extends over 16 amino acids. The CDR3 coding sequence is TGTGCCAGCAGCGTTCTGCAGGGCCTGAACACCGGGGAGCTGTTTTTT. It encodes CASSVLQGLNTGELFF. Full variable domain (rest looked up from reference TRBV7-9 and TRBJ2-2): DTGVSQNPRHKITKRGQNVTFRCDPISEHNRLYWYRQTLGQGPEFLTYFQNEAQLEKSRLLSDRFSAERPKGSFSTLEIQRTEQGDSAMYLCASSVLQGLNTGELFFGEGSRLTVL.

The CDR3 loop is CASSYSFSGNTIYF. CDR3 nucleotides: TGTGCCAGCAGTTACTCCTTCTCTGGAAACACCATATATTTT. This sequence joins TRBV6-5 and TRBJ1-3; D ambiguous. This CDR3 spans 14 amino acids. Germline loops: CDR1 MNHEY, CDR2 SVGAGI. The V end lost 0 bases, the J end lost 0 bases, and 3 bases lay between the germline ends.

The chain combines TRBV30 with TRBJ2-2; no definite D call. CDR1 and CDR2 (germline): GTSNPN, SVGIG (reference sequence). The CDR3 is 14 residues long. With 1 base removed from V and 1 base from J, the gap between germline ends came to 7 bases. DNA for the CDR3: TGTGCCTGGAGTGCCGACCGGAACACCGGGGAGCTGTTTTTT. Amino acids: CAWSADRNTGELFF. The whole variable domain, remainder taken from reference TRBV30 and TRBJ2-2, is SQTIHQWPATLVQPVGSPLSLECTVEGTSNPNLYWYRQAAGRGLQLLFYSVGIGQISSEVPQNLSASRPQDRQFILSSKKLLLSDSGFYLCAWSADRNTGELFFGEGSRLTVL.

J is TRBJ2-2 and V is TRBV15; possibly TRBD1 or TRBD2 for D (5 bases each). The CDR3 has 15 amino acids. V was trimmed by 0 bases and J by 6 bases, leaving 11 bases between them. Per the germline V gene, CDR1 is LNHNV and CDR2 is YYDKDF (reference sequence). DNA of the CDR3: TGTGCCACCAGCAGAGATTTGGTGGGACCCGGGGAGCTGTTTTTT. Protein: CATSRDLVGPGELFF.

This chain connects TRBV5-1 to TRBJ1-4; a weak D match, TRBD1 (5 bases). Germline CDR1 and CDR2: SGHRS and YFSETQ. Trimming pared 4 bases from V and 10 bases from J, leaving 14 bases between. The CDR3 loop spans 13 amino acids. This chain's CDR3 is CASSTDTQGKLFF. In DNA form, the CDR3 reads TGCGCCAGCAGCACGGACACCCAAGGAAAACTGTTTTTT. The full variable domain, its missing parts supplied by reference TRBV5-1 and TRBJ1-4, is KAGVTQTPRYLIKTRGQQVTLSCSPISGHRSVSWYQQTPGQGLQFLFEYFSETQRNKGNFPGRFSGRQFSNSRSEMNVSTLELGDSALYLCASSTDTQGKLFFGSGTQLSVL.

This clone occurred a few times. The J gene is TRBJ1-2, the V gene TRBV27; TRBD1 matches 7 bases. V lost 6 bases, J lost 5 bases, and 12 bases stayed unmatched. The germline gives CDR1 MNHEY, CDR2 SMNVEV (reference sequence). CDR3 length: 15 amino acids. The CDR3 DNA follows: TGTGCCAGCAGGCGCCAGGGGGGCTTCGATTATGGCTACACCTTC. Its protein product is CASRRQGGFDYGYTF.

The CDR3 DNA reads TGTGCCACCAGCCCGATCAGGAGCTCCTACGAGCAGTACTTC. As protein: CATSPIRSSYEQYF. The chain couples TRBV15 to TRBJ2-7; D remains unclear. Germline V gene sequence: CDR1 LNHNV, CDR2 YYDKDF (reference sequence). The ends were cut back, 5 bases at V and 0 bases at J, with 11 bases in the middle. This CDR3 contains 14 residues.

The V call is TRBV2, the J call TRBJ2-5; D might be TRBD1 (5 bases). The CDR3 contains 13 residues. V was pared by 6 bases and J by 5 bases, with 13 bases between. From germline, CDR1 is SNHLY and CDR2 FYNNEI. This CDR3 reads CASRMGRRETQYF. In DNA, the CDR3 is TGTGCCAGCAGGATGGGGCGTAGGGAGACCCAGTACTTC.

Worth noting for this clone: The same CDR3 can be traced to other DNA sequences in this sample. V usage is TRBV5-1 and J usage is TRBJ2-6, with D unresolved. The V end lost 4 bases, the J end lost 0 bases, and 8 bases lay between the germline ends. Germline V gives CDR1 SGHRS, CDR2 YFSETQ. The CDR3 loop spans 15 amino acids. CDR3 region: CASSLTASGANVLTF. The CDR3 nucleotides read TGCGCCAGCAGCCTCACAGCCTCTGGGGCCAACGTCCTGACTTTC.

The CDR3 DNA is TGTGCCAGCAGCACAAACAGGGGCCGGGGGTACTTC. This codes for CASSTNRGRGYF. The gene calls are TRBV13 and TRBJ2-7; 7 bases match TRBD1. CDR3 length: 12 residues. Germline V gene sequence: CDR1 PRHDT, CDR2 FYEKMQ (reference sequence). V was clipped by 5 bases and J by 12 bases; unmatched bases: 10.